The rows below give T cell receptor beta chains drawn from one sample of a study of T cell responses to AZD1222 COVID-19 vaccine. TCRdb's copy holds only in-frame clones and misses some; the assay was immunoSEQ multiplex PCR. The sample yields 80,000 to 100,000 clones, approximately 90% seen once. The material was peripheral blood, obtained 28 days after the second AZD1222 dose. The receptors originated from an adult who received the AZD1222 COVID-19 vaccine. The CDR3 runs from the conserved cysteine through the conserved F or W. The D gene is left open where the match is weak. Some rows mark clone size as missing; the rest say once, few, many or name a class of expanded clone.

j_gene: TRBJ2-5; d_gene: NA; v_gene: TRBV19; abundance: NA; CDR3nt: TGTGCCAGTAGTACGGGGATTCAAGAGACCCAGTACTTC; CDR3aa: CASSTGIQETQYF
j_gene: TRBJ1-2; d_gene: NA; v_gene: TRBV7-2; abundance: NA; CDR3nt: TGTGCCAGCAGCGAGTACAGGGAGGGGATGGGTGGCTACACCTTC; CDR3aa: CASSEYREGMGGYTF
j_gene: TRBJ2-2; d_gene: NA; v_gene: TRBV10-3; abundance: NA; CDR3nt: TGTGCCATCAGTGAGTCGAGTAGGTTAAACACCGGGGAGCTGTTTTTT; CDR3aa: CAISESSRLNTGELFF
j_gene: TRBJ2-5; d_gene: TRBD1; v_gene: TRBV27; abundance: NA; CDR3nt: TGTGCCAGCACCAAAAGGGCGGGACAGGGGGAGACCCAGTACTTC; CDR3aa: CASTKRAGQGETQYF
j_gene: TRBJ1-5; d_gene: NA; v_gene: TRBV29-1; abundance: NA; CDR3nt: TGCAGCGTTGCAGGGACTAGCAATCAGCCCCAGCATTTT; CDR3aa: CSVAGTSNQPQHF
j_gene: TRBJ2-7; d_gene: NA; v_gene: TRBV12-3/TRBV12-4; abundance: few; CDR3nt: TGTGCCAGCAGCCGTCAACAGGGCGAGCAGTACTTC; CDR3aa: CASSRQQGEQYF
j_gene: TRBJ2-7; d_gene: TRBD1; v_gene: TRBV18; abundance: NA; CDR3nt: TGTGCCAGCTCACCAGGGACAGGCTACGAGCAGTACTTC; CDR3aa: CASSPGTGYEQYF
j_gene: TRBJ1-1; d_gene: NA; v_gene: TRBV7-3; abundance: NA; CDR3nt: TGTGCCAGCCGGAGGCGGGCGAACACTGAAGCTTTCTTT; CDR3aa: CASRRRANTEAFF
j_gene: TRBJ2-1; d_gene: TRBD1; v_gene: TRBV24-1; abundance: few; CDR3nt: TGTGCCACCAGTGATTGGACAGGGGGCAGTTACAATGAGCAGTTCTTC; CDR3aa: CATSDWTGGSYNEQFF
j_gene: TRBJ2-7; d_gene: NA; v_gene: TRBV4-3; abundance: NA; CDR3nt: TGCGCCAGCCGGAGGAACCCAGCCTCGGGCGAGCAGTACTTC; CDR3aa: CASRRNPASGEQYF
j_gene: TRBJ1-4; d_gene: NA; v_gene: TRBV12-3/TRBV12-4; abundance: NA; CDR3nt: TGTGCCAGCCGCCGCCAGGGGACTGAAAAACTGTTTTTT; CDR3aa: CASRRQGTEKLFF
j_gene: TRBJ2-7; d_gene: TRBD2; v_gene: TRBV7-9; abundance: NA; CDR3nt: TGTGCCAGCAGTCCCGGACTAGCGGGGGATATATACGAGCAGTACTTC; CDR3aa: CASSPGLAGDIYEQYF
j_gene: TRBJ1-6; d_gene: TRBD1; v_gene: TRBV6-5; abundance: NA; CDR3nt: TGTGCCAGCAGTTACTCTGACAGGGAGAGGTCACCCCTCCACTTT; CDR3aa: CASSYSDRERSPLHF
j_gene: TRBJ2-1; d_gene: TRBD2; v_gene: TRBV4-3; abundance: NA; CDR3nt: TGCGCCAGCAGCCAAGATGTCGGGACTAGCGGGTACAATGAGCAGTTCTTC; CDR3aa: CASSQDVGTSGYNEQFF